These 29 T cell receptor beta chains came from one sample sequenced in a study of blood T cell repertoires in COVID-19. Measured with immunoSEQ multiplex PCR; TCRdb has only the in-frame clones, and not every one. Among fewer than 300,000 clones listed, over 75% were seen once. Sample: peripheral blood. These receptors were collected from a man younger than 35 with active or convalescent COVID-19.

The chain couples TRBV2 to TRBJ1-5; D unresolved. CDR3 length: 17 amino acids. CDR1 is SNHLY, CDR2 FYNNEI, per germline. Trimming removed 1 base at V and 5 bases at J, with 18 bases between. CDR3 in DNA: TGTGCCAGCAGTGAAGTAAGGAGGGAAAGAGAGGATCAGCCCCAGCATTTT. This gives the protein CASSEVRREREDQPQHF. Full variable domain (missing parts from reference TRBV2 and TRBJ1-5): EPEVTQTPSHQVTQMGQEVILRCVPISNHLYFYWYRQILGQKVEFLVSFYNNEISEKSEIFDDQFSVERPDGSNFTLKIRSTKLEDSAMYFCASSEVRREREDQPQHFGDGTRLSIL.

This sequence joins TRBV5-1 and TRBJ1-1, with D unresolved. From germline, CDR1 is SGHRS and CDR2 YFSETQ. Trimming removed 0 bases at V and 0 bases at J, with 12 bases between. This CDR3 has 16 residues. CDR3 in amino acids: CASSLEARLMNTEAFF. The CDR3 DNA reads TGCGCCAGCAGCTTGGAAGCCAGACTCATGAACACTGAAGCTTTCTTT.

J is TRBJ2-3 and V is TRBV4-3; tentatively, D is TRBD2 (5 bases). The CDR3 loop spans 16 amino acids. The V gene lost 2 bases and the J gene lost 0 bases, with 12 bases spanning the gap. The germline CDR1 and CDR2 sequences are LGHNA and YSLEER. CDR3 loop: CASSQWSGASTDTQYF. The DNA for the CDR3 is TGCGCCAGCAGCCAATGGAGCGGAGCTAGCACAGATACGCAGTATTTT.

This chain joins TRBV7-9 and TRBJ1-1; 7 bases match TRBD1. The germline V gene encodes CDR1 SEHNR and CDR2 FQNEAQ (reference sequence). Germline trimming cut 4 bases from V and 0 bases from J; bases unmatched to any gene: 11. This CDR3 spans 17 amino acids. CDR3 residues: CASSSAPGQAMNTEAFF. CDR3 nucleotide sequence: TGTGCCAGCAGCTCCGCCCCCGGACAGGCAATGAACACTGAAGCTTTCTTT.

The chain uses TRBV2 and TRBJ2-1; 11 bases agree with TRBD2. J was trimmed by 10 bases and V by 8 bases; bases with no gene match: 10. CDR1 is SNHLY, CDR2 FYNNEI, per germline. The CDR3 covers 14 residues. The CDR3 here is CASEGLAGGEEQFF. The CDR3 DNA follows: TGTGCCAGCGAGGGGCTAGCGGGGGGAGAGGAGCAGTTCTTC.

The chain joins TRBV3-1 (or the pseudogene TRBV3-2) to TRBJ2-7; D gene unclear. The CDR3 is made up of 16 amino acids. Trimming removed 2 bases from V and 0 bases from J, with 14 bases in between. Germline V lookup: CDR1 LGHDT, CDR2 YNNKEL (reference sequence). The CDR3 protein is CASSQIGLANSYEQYF. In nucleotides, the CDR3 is TGTGCCAGCAGCCAAATTGGGCTGGCCAACTCCTACGAGCAGTACTTC.

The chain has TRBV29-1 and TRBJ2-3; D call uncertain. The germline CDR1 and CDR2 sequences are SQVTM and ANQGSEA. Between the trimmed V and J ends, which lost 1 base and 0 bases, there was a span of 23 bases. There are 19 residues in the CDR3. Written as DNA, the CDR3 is TGCAGCGTTGAAGTGAGAACCCCTACCCTTAAATCTAGCACAGATACGCAGTATTTT. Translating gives CSVEVRTPTLKSSTDTQYF.

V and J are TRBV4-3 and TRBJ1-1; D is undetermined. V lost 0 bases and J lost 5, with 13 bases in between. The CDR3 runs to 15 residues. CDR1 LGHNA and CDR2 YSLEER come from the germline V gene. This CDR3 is CASSQDLTPRTEAFF. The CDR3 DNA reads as TGCGCCAGCAGCCAAGATCTAACACCCAGGACTGAAGCTTTCTTT.

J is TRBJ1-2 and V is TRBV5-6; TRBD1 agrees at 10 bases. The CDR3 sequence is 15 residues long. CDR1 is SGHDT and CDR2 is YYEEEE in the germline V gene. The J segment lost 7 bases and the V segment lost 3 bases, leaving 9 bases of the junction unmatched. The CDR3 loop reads CASSSPGQGIGGYTF. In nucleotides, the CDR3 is TGTGCCAGCAGCTCACCGGGACAGGGGATAGGTGGCTACACCTTC. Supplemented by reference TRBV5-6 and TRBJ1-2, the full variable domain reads DAGVTQSPTHLIKTRGQQVTLRCSPKSGHDTVSWYQQALGQGPQFIFQYYEEEERQRGNFPDRFSGHQFPNYSSELNVNALLLGDSALYLCASSSPGQGIGGYTFGSGTRLTVV.

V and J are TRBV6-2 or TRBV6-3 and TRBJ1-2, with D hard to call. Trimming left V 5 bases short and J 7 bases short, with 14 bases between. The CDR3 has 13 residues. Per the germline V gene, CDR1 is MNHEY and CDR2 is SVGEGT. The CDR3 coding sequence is TGTGCCAGCAGTATTTCCCTATCTTCTGGCTACACCTTC. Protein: CASSISLSSGYTF.

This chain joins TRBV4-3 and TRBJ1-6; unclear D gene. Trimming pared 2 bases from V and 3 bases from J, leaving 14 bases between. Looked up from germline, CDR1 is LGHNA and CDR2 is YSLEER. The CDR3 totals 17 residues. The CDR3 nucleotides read TGCGCCAGCAGCCAAAGTAGGACGGGGTACTATAATTCACCCCTCCACTTT. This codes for CASSQSRTGYYNSPLHF.

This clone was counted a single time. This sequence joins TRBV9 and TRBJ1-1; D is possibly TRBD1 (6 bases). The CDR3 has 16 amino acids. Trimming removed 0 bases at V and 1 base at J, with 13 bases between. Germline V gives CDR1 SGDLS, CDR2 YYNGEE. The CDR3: CASSVGNRAQNTEAFF. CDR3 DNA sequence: TGTGCCAGCAGCGTAGGGAACAGGGCGCAGAACACTGAAGCTTTCTTT.

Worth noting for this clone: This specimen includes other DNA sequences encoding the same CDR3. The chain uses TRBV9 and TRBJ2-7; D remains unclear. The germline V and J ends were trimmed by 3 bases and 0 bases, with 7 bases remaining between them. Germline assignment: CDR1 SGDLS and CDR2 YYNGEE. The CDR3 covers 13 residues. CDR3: CASSAGDSYEQYF. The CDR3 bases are TGTGCCAGCAGCGCCGGAGACTCCTACGAGCAGTACTTC.

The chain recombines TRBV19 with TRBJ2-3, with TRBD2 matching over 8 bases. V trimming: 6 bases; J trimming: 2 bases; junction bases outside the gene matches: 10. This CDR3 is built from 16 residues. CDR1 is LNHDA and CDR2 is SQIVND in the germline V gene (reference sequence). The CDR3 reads CASRSGAGGFTDTQYF. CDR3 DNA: TGTGCCAGTAGGTCCGGTGCGGGGGGCTTCACAGATACGCAGTATTTT.

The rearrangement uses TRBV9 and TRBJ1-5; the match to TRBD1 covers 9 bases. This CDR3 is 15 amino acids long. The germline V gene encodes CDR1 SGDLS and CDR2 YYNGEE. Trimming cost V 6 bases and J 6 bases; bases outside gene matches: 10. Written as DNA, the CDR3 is TGTGCCAGCACCCTCACAGGGGGCGCGGGTCAGCCCCAGCATTTT. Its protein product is CASTLTGGAGQPQHF.

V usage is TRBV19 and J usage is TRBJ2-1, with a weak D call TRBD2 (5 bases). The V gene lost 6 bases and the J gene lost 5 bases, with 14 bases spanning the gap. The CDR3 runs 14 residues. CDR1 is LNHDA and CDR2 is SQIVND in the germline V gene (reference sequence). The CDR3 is CASRREKRNNEQFF. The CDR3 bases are TGTGCCAGTAGACGGGAAAAGCGAAACAATGAGCAGTTCTTC.

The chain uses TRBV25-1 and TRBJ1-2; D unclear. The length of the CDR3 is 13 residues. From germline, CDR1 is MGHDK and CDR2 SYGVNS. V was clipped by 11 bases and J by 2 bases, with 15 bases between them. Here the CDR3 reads CASAPGLNYGYTF. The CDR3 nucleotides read TGTGCCTCCGCCCCGGGGTTGAACTATGGCTACACCTTC.

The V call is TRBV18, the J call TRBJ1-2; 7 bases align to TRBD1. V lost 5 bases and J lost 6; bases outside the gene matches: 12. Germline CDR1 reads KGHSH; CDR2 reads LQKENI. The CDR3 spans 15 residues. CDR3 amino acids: CASSSNRGKGNGYTF. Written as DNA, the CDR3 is TGTGCCAGCTCATCGAACAGGGGAAAGGGGAATGGCTACACCTTC. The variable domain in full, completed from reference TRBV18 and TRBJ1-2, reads NAGVMQNPRHLVRRRGQEARLRCSPMKGHSHVYWYRQLPEEGLKFMVYLQKENIIDESGMPKERFSAEFPKEGPSILRIQQVVRGDSAAYFCASSSNRGKGNGYTFGSGTRLTVV.

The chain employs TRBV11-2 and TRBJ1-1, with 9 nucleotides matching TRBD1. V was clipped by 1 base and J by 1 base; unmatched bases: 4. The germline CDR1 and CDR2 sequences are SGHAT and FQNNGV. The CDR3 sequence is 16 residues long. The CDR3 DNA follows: TGTGCCAGCAGCTTAGTCGGACAGGGGAAGAACACTGAAGCTTTCTTT. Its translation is CASSLVGQGKNTEAFF.

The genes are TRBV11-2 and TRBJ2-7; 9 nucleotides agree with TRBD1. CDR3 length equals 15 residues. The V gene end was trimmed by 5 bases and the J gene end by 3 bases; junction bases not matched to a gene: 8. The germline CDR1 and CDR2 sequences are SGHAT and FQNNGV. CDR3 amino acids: CASSILRDRVYEQYF. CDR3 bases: TGTGCCAGCAGCATCCTCCGGGACAGGGTCTACGAGCAGTACTTC.

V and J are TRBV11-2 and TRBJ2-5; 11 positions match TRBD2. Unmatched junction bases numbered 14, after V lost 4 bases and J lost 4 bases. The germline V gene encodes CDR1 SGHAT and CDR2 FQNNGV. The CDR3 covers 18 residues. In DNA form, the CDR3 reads TGTGCCAGCAGCTGGGGGCTAGCGGGGGGCTCCTTTGGAGAGACCCAGTACTTC. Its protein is CASSWGLAGGSFGETQYF.

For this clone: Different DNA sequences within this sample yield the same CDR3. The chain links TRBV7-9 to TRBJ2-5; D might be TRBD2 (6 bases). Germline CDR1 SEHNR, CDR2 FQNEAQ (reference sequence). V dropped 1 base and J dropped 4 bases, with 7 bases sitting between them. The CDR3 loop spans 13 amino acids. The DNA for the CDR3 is TGTGCCAGCAGCTTAGTCGGGGGAGAGACCCAGTACTTC. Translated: CASSLVGGETQYF. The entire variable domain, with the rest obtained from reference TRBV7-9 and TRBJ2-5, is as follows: DTGVSQNPRHKITKRGQNVTFRCDPISEHNRLYWYRQTLGQGPEFLTYFQNEAQLEKSRLLSDRFSAERPKGSFSTLEIQRTEQGDSAMYLCASSLVGGETQYFGPGTRLLVL.

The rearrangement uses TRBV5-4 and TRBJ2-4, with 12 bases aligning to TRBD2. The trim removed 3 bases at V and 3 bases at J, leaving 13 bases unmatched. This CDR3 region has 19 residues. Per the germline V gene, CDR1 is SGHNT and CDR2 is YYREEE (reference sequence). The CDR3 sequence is CASSSASGGANFGKNIQYF. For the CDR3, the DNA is TGTGCCAGCAGCTCAGCTAGCGGGGGGGCTAATTTCGGCAAAAACATTCAGTACTTC.

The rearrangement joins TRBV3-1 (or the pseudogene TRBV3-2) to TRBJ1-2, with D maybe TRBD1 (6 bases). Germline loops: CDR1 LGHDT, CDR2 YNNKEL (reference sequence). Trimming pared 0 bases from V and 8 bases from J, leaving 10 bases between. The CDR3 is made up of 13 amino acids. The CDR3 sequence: CASSQEQGGGYTF. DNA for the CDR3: TGTGCCAGCAGCCAAGAACAGGGCGGCGGCTACACCTTC.

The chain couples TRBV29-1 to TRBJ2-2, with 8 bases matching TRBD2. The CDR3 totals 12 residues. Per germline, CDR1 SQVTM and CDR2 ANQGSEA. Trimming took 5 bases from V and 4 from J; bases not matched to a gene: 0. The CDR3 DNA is TGCAGCGTTACTAGCGGCACCGGGGAGCTGTTTTTT. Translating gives CSVTSGTGELFF.

The CDR3 is CASSQEGEGQPQHF. The CDR3 coding sequence is TGCGCCAGCAGCCAAGAAGGAGAGGGTCAGCCCCAGCATTTT. The J gene is TRBJ1-5, the V gene TRBV4-1; D gene unclear. Germline loops: CDR1 MGHRA, CDR2 YSYEKL. The CDR3 is 14 amino acids. V lost 0 bases to trimming and J lost 6 bases, with 9 bases between them.

CDR3 in amino acids: CSATLEYGYTF. In DNA, the CDR3 is TGCAGTGCCACCCTGGAGTATGGCTACACCTTC. The genes are TRBV20-1 and TRBJ1-2; D ambiguous. The CDR3 length is 11 residues. The germline CDR1 and CDR2 sequences are DFQATT and SNEGSKA (reference sequence). V shed 6 bases and J shed 5 bases, with 10 bases lying between them.

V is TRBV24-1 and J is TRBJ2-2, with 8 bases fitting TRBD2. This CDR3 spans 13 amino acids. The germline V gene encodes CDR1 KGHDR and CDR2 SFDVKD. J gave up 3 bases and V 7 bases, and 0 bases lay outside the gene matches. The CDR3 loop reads CATSGGDTGELFF. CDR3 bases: TGTGCCACCAGCGGGGGGGACACCGGGGAGCTGTTTTTT.

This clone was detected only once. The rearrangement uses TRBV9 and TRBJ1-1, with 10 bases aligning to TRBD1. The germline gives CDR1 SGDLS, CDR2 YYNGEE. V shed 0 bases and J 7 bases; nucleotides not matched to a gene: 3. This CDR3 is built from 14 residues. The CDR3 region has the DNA TGTGCCAGCAGCGTAGCCGGACAGGGGGGTGAAGCTTTCTTT. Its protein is CASSVAGQGGEAFF. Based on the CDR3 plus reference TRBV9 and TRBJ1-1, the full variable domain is DSGVTQTPKHLITATGQRVTLRCSPRSGDLSVYWYQQSLDQGLQFLIQYYNGEERAKGNILERFSAQQFPDLHSELNLSSLELGDSALYFCASSVAGQGGEAFFGQGTRLTVV.